This T cell receptor beta chain was profiled in a study of shared clonotypes between healthy human individuals. V lost 6 bases to trimming and J lost 4 bases, with 8 bases between them. This CDR3 comprises 11 residues. The germline V gene encodes CDR1 SGHRS and CDR2 YFSETQ. CD4+ cells yielded CD45RA+ naive and CD45RA-negative memory subsets. About this clone itself: Antigen: not known.

Running of the assay took place at deep level. Here immunoSEQ multiplex PCR was the method, and the copy in TCRdb shows in-frame clones only, minus some. There are about 670,000 clones in the sample; about two thirds occur only once, and about 1.8% lies in the top ten. General study points: A small donor pool kept down the genetic and exposure-history diversity that was represented. Researchers found naive subsets generally carried larger estimated richness than memory subsets.

The chain uses TRBV5-1 and TRBJ2-7, with D possibly matching TRBD1 (6 bases). Sequenced input: memory CD4+ T cells sorted from blood. Subset of the sample: CD45RA-negative fraction. The source of this sequence is a woman aged 25 to 39 in good health. CDR3 nucleotide sequence: TGCGCCAGCATGGGACAATACGAGCAGTACTTC. This translates into CASMGQYEQYF.